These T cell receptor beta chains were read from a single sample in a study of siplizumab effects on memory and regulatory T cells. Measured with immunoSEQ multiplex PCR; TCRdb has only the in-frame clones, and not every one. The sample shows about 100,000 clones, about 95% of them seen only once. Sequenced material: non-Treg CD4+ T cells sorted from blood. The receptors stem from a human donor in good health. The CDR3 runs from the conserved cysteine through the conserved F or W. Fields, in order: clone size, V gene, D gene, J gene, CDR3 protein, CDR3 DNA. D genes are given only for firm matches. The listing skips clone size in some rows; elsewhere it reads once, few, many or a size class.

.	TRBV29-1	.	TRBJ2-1	CSVRPRASSYNEQFF	TGCAGCGTACGCCCCAGGGCTAGCTCCTACAATGAGCAGTTCTTC
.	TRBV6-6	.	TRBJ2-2	CASTNTGELFF	TGTGCCAGCACAAACACCGGGGAGCTGTTTTTT
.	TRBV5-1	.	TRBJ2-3	CASSLSTDTQYF	TGCGCCAGCAGCTTGAGCACAGATACGCAGTATTTT
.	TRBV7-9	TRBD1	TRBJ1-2	CASSLGQGESANYGYTF	TGTGCCAGCAGCCTTGGACAGGGTGAATCGGCTAACTATGGCTACACCTTC
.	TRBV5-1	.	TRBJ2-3	CASSPDPWGTDTQYF	TGCGCCAGCAGCCCGGACCCTTGGGGAACAGATACGCAGTATTTT
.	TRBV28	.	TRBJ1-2	CASSLGQYGYTF	TGTGCCAGCAGTTTAGGCCAGTATGGCTACACCTTC
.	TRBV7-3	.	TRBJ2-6	CASSLGPSGANVLTF	TGTGCCAGCAGCTTAGGTCCGTCCGGGGCCAACGTCCTGACTTTC
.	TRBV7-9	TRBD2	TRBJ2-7	CASTKGPGTSGYEQYF	TGTGCCAGCACCAAAGGCCCCGGGACTAGCGGCTACGAGCAGTACTTC
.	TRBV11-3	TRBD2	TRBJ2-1	CASSLRLGGGAAEQFF	TGTGCCAGCAGCCTCCGGTTGGGGGGAGGGGCGGCTGAGCAGTTCTTC
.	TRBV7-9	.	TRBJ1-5	CASSLGSAGVGQPQHF	TGTGCCAGCAGCTTAGGATCGGCAGGGGTGGGTCAGCCCCAGCATTTT
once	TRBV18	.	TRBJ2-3	CASSPRGPVSTDTQYF	TGTGCCAGCTCACCGCGGGGCCCAGTTAGTACAGATACGCAGTATTTT
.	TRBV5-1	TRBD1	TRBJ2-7	CASSKGQGYEQYF	TGCGCCAGCAGCAAAGGACAGGGCTACGAGCAGTACTTC
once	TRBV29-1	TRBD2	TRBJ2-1	CSVDSLAGGVEQFF	TGCAGCGTTGATTCGCTAGCGGGAGGTGTCGAGCAGTTCTTC
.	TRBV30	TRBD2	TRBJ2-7	CAWSPPASGRSYEQYF	TGTGCCTGGAGTCCCCCGGCTAGCGGGAGGTCCTACGAGCAGTACTTC
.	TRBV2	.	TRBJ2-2	CASRDTGELFF	TGTGCCAGTCGGGACACCGGGGAGCTGTTTTTT
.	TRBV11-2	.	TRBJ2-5	CASSSTGIQGETQYF	TGTGCCAGCAGCTCAACCGGGATTCAGGGGGAGACCCAGTACTTC
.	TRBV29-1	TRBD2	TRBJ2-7	CSVVWAGGPNEQYF	TGCAGCGTTGTGTGGGCGGGAGGGCCGAACGAGCAGTACTTC
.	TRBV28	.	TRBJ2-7	CASSPPLGAGPYEQYF	TGTGCCAGCAGTCCTCCTCTGGGCGCAGGCCCCTACGAGCAGTACTTC
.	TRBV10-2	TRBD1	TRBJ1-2	CASSGTGDYGYTF	TGCGCCAGCAGCGGGACAGGGGACTATGGCTACACCTTC
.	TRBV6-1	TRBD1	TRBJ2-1	CASQRGQNYNEQFF	TGTGCCTCCCAACGGGGACAGAACTACAATGAGCAGTTCTTC
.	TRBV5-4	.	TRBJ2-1	CASSLEPGAFYNEQFF	TGTGCCAGCAGCTTGGAGCCAGGGGCGTTCTACAATGAGCAGTTCTTC
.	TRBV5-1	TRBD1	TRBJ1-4	CASSARTGAGGELFF	TGCGCCAGCAGCGCCCGGACAGGGGCGGGTGGAGAACTGTTTTTT
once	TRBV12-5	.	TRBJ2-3	CASGYYAESDTQYF	TGTGCTAGTGGTTATTATGCCGAGTCTGATACGCAGTATTTT
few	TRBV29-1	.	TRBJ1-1	CSVAGTGTEAFF	TGCAGCGTTGCGGGGACGGGCACTGAAGCTTTCTTT
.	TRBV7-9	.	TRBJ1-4	CASSSPTATNEKLFF	TGTGCCAGCAGCTCACCGACTGCAACTAATGAAAAACTGTTTTTT
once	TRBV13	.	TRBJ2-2	CASSPGQKNTGELFF	TGTGCCAGCAGCCCCGGACAGAAGAACACCGGGGAGCTGTTTTTT
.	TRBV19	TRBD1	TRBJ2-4	CASTPFMGQGAPKAKNIQYF	TGTGCCAGTACCCCCTTTATGGGACAGGGGGCTCCCAAAGCCAAAAACATTCAGTACTTC
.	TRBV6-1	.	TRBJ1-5	CASSEVRGQPQHF	TGTGCCAGCAGTGAAGTTCGAGGTCAGCCCCAGCATTTT
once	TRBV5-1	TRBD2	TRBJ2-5	CASSLGAGDGTQYF	TGCGCCAGCAGCTTAGGGGCGGGGGACGGGACCCAGTACTTC
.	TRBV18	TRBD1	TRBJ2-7	CASSNLGQGWFEQYF	TGTGCCAGCTCAAACCTTGGACAGGGGTGGTTCGAGCAGTACTTC
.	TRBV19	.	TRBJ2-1	CASNPTSRRRNNEQFF	TGTGCATCCAACCCCACTAGTCGGCGGAGGAACAATGAGCAGTTCTTC
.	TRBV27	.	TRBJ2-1	CASSGSYNEQFF	TGTGCCAGCAGCGGGAGTTACAATGAGCAGTTCTTC
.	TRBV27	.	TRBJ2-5	CASSQPGLAQETQYF	TGTGCCAGCAGTCAACCGGGACTTGCTCAAGAGACCCAGTACTTC
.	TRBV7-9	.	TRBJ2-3	CASSLSSSTDTQYF	TGTGCCAGCAGCTTAAGCTCTAGCACAGATACGCAGTATTTT
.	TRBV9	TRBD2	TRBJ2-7	CASSPSGGSSYEQYF	TGTGCCAGCAGCCCGAGCGGGGGAAGCTCCTACGAGCAGTACTTC
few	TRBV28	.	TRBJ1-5	CASRVRLGSSQPQHF	TGTGCCAGCAGAGTCCGCTTGGGGTCCAGCCAGCCCCAGCATTTT
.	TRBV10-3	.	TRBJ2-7	CAISESTSALIPYEQYF	TGTGCCATCAGTGAGTCGACGTCAGCGTTAATACCTTACGAGCAGTACTTC
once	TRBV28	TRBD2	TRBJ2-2	CASSFAVRSGRAYTGELFF	TGTGCCAGCAGTTTTGCGGTGCGAAGCGGGAGGGCCTATACCGGGGAGCTGTTTTTT
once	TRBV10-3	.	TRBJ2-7	CAISESGMYEQYF	TGTGCCATCAGTGAGTCTGGGATGTACGAGCAGTACTTC
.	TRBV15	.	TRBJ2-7	CATSRGNLGHEQYF	TGTGCCACCAGCAGAGGTAATTTGGGTCACGAGCAGTACTTC
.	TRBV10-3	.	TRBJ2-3	CAISVSGSTDTQYF	TGTGCCATCAGTGTTAGCGGAAGCACAGATACGCAGTATTTT
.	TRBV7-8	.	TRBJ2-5	CASSLKETQYF	TGTGCCAGCAGCTTAAAAGAGACCCAGTACTTC
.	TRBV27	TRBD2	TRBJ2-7	CASSLSGLVAGTSYEQYF	TGTGCCAGCAGTTTATCCGGATTGGTAGCGGGAACCTCCTACGAGCAGTACTTC
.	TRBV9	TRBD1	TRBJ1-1	CASSTGQGGRMNTEAFF	TGTGCCAGCAGCACGGGACAGGGGGGGCGGATGAACACTGAAGCTTTCTTT
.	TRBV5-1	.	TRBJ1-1	CASSLVVNTEAFF	TGCGCCAGCAGCTTGGTAGTGAACACTGAAGCTTTCTTT
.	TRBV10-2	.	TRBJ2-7	CASRGRQTNYEQYF	TGCGCCAGCAGGGGAAGACAGACCAACTACGAGCAGTACTTC
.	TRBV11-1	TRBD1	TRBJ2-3	CASSAGTGANTQYF	TGTGCCAGCAGCGCCGGGACAGGGGCAAATACGCAGTATTTT
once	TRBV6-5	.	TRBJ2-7	CASSRDETYEQYF	TGTGCCAGCAGTAGGGACGAGACCTACGAGCAGTACTTC
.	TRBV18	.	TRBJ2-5	CASSPREETQYF	TGTGCCAGCTCACCACGGGAAGAGACCCAGTACTTC
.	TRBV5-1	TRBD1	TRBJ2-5	CASSSSGGQETQYF	TGCGCCAGCAGCTCTTCAGGGGGCCAAGAGACCCAGTACTTC
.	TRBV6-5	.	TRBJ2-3	CASSYSRGEGTQYF	TGTGCCAGCAGTTACTCGAGAGGGGAAGGAACGCAGTATTTT
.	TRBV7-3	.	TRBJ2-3	CASSLTLLQGTDTQYF	TGTGCCAGCAGCCTCACCCTGTTACAGGGAACAGATACGCAGTATTTT